The 18 T cell receptor beta chains given below trace back to one sample, sequenced in a study of cytomegalovirus exposure and HLA in healthy donors. Vbeta (60) and Jbeta (13) primers were used in the PCR. The assay was immunoSEQ multiplex PCR, and TCRdb's table has in-frame clones only and misses some. This repertoire comprises some 150,000 clones; its ten largest clones make up around 2.4%. The sequenced sample consisted of PBMCs. These receptors all come from a woman between 18 and 29 years old in good health and CMV-seronegative.

CDR3 nucleotide sequence: TGTGCCAGCAGCTTGGGACTTGCGGCCTACAATGAGCAGTTCTTC. Translated, it gives CASSLGLAAYNEQFF. The genes are TRBV5-6 and TRBJ2-1; D is unresolved. Germline CDR1 SGHDT, CDR2 YYEEEE. The CDR3 is made up of 15 amino acids. V gave up 0 bases and J gave up 2 bases, with 9 bases separating them.

V usage is TRBV5-4 and J usage is TRBJ2-2; unclear D gene. The CDR3 is made up of 13 amino acids. V dropped 5 bases and J dropped 3 bases, with 8 bases sitting between them. The germline V gene has CDR1 SGHNT and CDR2 YYREEE (reference sequence). CDR3 nucleotide sequence: TGTGCCAGCAGGAGACAAGACACCGGGGAGCTGTTTTTT. Amino acids: CASRRQDTGELFF.

The V and J genes are TRBV19 and TRBJ2-6; 8 bases align to TRBD1. V lost 5 bases to trimming and J lost 2 bases; unmatched junction nucleotides: 2. CDR3 length equals 15 residues. Germline CDR1 reads LNHDA; CDR2 reads SQIVND (reference sequence). The CDR3, as DNA: TGTGCCAGTAGTTTACAGGGGGCTGGGGCCAACGTCCTGACTTTC. It yields the protein CASSLQGAGANVLTF.

V usage is TRBV7-2 and J usage is TRBJ1-1; 7 bases map to TRBD1. Unmatched junction bases numbered 11, after V lost 4 bases and J lost 6 bases. The CDR3 extends over 15 amino acids. Germline V gene data show CDR1 as SGHTA and CDR2 as FQGNSA. The CDR3 sequence: CASSSVDRAVAEAFF. CDR3 in DNA: TGTGCCAGCAGCTCCGTTGACAGGGCCGTCGCTGAAGCTTTCTTT.

The J gene is TRBJ1-2, the V gene TRBV7-9; tentatively, D is TRBD1 (5 bases). The V end lost 5 bases, the J end lost 8 bases, and 21 bases lay between the germline ends. The CDR3 contains 15 residues. Germline V gene data show CDR1 as SEHNR and CDR2 as FQNEAQ (reference sequence). The DNA for the CDR3 is TGTGCCAGCAGCCCATGGACAAATCCGGTTTGGGGCTACACCTTC. Translation gives CASSPWTNPVWGYTF.

The rearrangement links TRBV30 to TRBJ1-6; D is uncertain. Between the trimmed V and J ends, which lost 1 base and 7 bases, there was a span of 14 bases. The CDR3 covers 15 residues. Germline loops: CDR1 GTSNPN, CDR2 SVGIG (reference sequence). DNA of the CDR3: TGTGCCTGGAGTGGAGGTCGAGGGCCGAATTCACCCCTCCACTTT. It encodes CAWSGGRGPNSPLHF.

CDR3 protein: CASSPRQGGYGYTF. The CDR3 DNA follows: TGTGCCAGCAGCCCTCGACAGGGGGGATATGGCTACACCTTC. The chain joins TRBV7-2 to TRBJ1-2; 9 nucleotides agree with TRBD1. V dropped 5 bases and J dropped 5; count of bases not matched to a gene: 6. The CDR3 consists of 14 residues. Germline lookup yields CDR1 SGHTA and CDR2 FQGNSA.

The chain joins TRBV6-1 to TRBJ2-7; D is uncertain. Trimming took 4 bases from V and 6 from J, leaving 13 bases between them. CDR1 is MNHNS and CDR2 is SASEGT in the germline V gene. The CDR3 spans 13 residues. The CDR3 loop is CASSGIYRSEQYF. In nucleotides, the CDR3 is TGTGCCAGCAGTGGAATTTATAGGAGCGAGCAGTACTTC.

Turning to this clone: At one end the junction does not follow the germline gene, possibly because of a read error. This sequence joins TRBV6-1 and TRBJ2-6; TRBD1 matches 8 bases. Germline V gene sequence: CDR1 MNHNS, CDR2 SASEGT. This CDR3 is built from 13 residues. For the CDR3, the DNA is TGCACAGGGGGAGAATCTGGGGCCAACGTCCTGACTTTC. Translating gives CTGGESGANVLTF.

DNA of the CDR3: TGTGCCAGCAGTGAAGCAAGGCTAGCGGTAGAGACCCAGTACTTC. The encoded protein is CASSEARLAVETQYF. J is TRBJ2-5 and V is TRBV2; 7 bases are shared with TRBD2. The CDR3 extends over 15 amino acids. The trim removed 0 bases at V and 4 bases at J, leaving 5 bases unmatched. The germline gives CDR1 SNHLY, CDR2 FYNNEI.

J is TRBJ1-1 and V is TRBV7-6; weak D call: TRBD1 (5 bases). Germline values: CDR1 SGHVS, CDR2 FNYEAQ. The CDR3 covers 13 residues. Trimming stripped 5 bases from V and 1 base from J, with 8 bases between. The CDR3 region has the DNA TGTGCCAGCAGCCGACAGTCGAACACTGAAGCTTTCTTT. This sequence encodes CASSRQSNTEAFF.

V is TRBV7-9 and J is TRBJ2-3; D uncertain. Trimming stripped 2 bases from V and 4 bases from J, with 7 bases between. The CDR3 spans 13 residues. Per germline, CDR1 SEHNR and CDR2 FQNEAQ (reference sequence). CDR3 coding DNA: TGTGCCAGCAGCTTATATATATCAGATACGCAGTATTTT. Its translation is CASSLYISDTQYF.

The chain couples TRBV27 to TRBJ2-7; 8 bases line up with TRBD1. The germline gives CDR1 MNHEY, CDR2 SMNVEV (reference sequence). The CDR3 length is 14 residues. With V trimmed by 6 bases and J by 0 bases, 4 bases remained unmatched. This CDR3 reads CASRDTGGSYEQYV. The CDR3 coding sequence is TGTGCCAGCAGAGACACAGGGGGCTCCTACGAGCAGTACGTC.

The V gene is TRBV7-2, the J gene TRBJ1-5; D unclear. The V and J ends lost 1 base and 4 bases respectively, with 11 bases between them. CDR1 is SGHTA, CDR2 FQGNSA, per germline. The length of the CDR3 is 15 residues. The CDR3 DNA sequence: TGTGCCAGCAGCTTAGGGGAGGGCAGTAATCAGCCCCAGCATTTT. Amino acids: CASSLGEGSNQPQHF.

The chain combines TRBV2 with TRBJ1-2, with TRBD1 matching over 9 bases. Germline CDR1 and CDR2: SNHLY and FYNNEI. The CDR3 has 17 amino acids. V lost 4 bases, J lost 6 bases, and 15 bases stayed unmatched. The CDR3 loop reads CASSGRTGVIRWNGYTF. CDR3 in DNA: TGTGCCAGCAGTGGCCGGACAGGGGTAATTAGGTGGAATGGCTACACCTTC.

This sequence joins TRBV19 and TRBJ1-1; TRBD1 agrees at 10 bases. V lost 2 bases, J lost 7 bases, and 7 bases stayed unmatched. The CDR3 loop spans 15 amino acids. The germline V gene encodes CDR1 LNHDA and CDR2 SQIVND (reference sequence). CDR3 sequence reads: CASSILGTGAVEAFF. The CDR3 bases are TGTGCCAGTAGTATACTCGGGACAGGGGCAGTTGAAGCTTTCTTT.

The chain uses TRBV28 and TRBJ1-2; D is unresolved. Per the germline V gene, CDR1 is MDHEN and CDR2 is SYDVKM. V dropped 3 bases and J dropped 6 bases, with 17 bases sitting between them. This CDR3 is 15 amino acids long. The CDR3 DNA sequence: TGTGCCAGCAGTTTGGGAGGTGACGGCTTAAATGGCTACACCTTC. It translates to CASSLGGDGLNGYTF.

J is TRBJ1-2 and V is TRBV28, with TRBD1 as a possible D gene (6 bases). The CDR3 extends over 17 amino acids. V lost 6 bases, J lost 0 bases, and 20 bases lay in between. Germline lookup yields CDR1 MDHEN and CDR2 SYDVKM. The CDR3: CASSPNPGAQANYGYTF. The CDR3 DNA sequence: TGTGCCAGCAGCCCGAACCCAGGGGCCCAGGCTAACTATGGCTACACCTTC.